The TCR beta chain described here comes from a study of OX40 agonist ivuxolimab in advanced cancers. Concerning this clone: Its antigen remains unidentified.

Study results and caveats: CD4+ and CD8+ blood T cells expanded clonally by week 6 at 0.1 to 3.0 mg/kg.

Assay: immunoSEQ multiplex PCR; the TCRdb copy retains only in-frame clones and omits some. The table includes more than 95,000 clones, about 87% detected once. This CDR3 spans 16 amino acids. Trimming at V came to 6 bases and at J to 4 bases, leaving 12 bases not matched to a gene. Per the germline V gene, CDR1 is SGHAT and CDR2 is FQNNGV. The chain has TRBV11-2 and TRBJ1-5, with 7 bases that match TRBD1. The material sequenced was CD4+ or CD8+ T cells sorted from blood, taken in a trial of the OX40 agonist ivuxolimab. The origin of this receptor is an adult with an advanced solid tumor such as melanoma, head and neck, liver or kidney cancer. The CDR3 DNA is TGTGCCAGCAGTCCACAGGGGAACGTTGGGAATCAGCCCCAGCATTTT. Protein sequence: CASSPQGNVGNQPQHF.